This T cell receptor (beta chain) was found in a study of breast tumors, draining lymph nodes, adjacent tissues. Study-wide findings and caveats: Compared with basal-like, luminal-like tumors shared significantly more repertoire with nontumor tissue. Most tumor T cells seemingly derive from lymph node, then expand in tumor. The lymph node origin of tumor T cells was framed as consistent with a hypothesis, not demonstrated.

Trimming at V came to 5 bases and at J to 2 bases, leaving 11 bases not matched to a gene. The germline gives CDR1 MNHEY, CDR2 SMNVEV (reference sequence). This CDR3 has 16 residues. This clonotype has more than one count but fewer than ten. Its target is unknown. TCRdb reprocessed the multiplex PCR reads via MiXCR and lists one record per CDR3 protein. The repertoire holds 20,000 to 25,000 distinct CDR3 sequences, with about 60% as singletons. The clonotype originates from a female donor with breast cancer. Some clones in this sample may be carry-over from other donors' samples. The sequenced sample consisted of breast tumor tissue. The chain employs TRBV27 and TRBJ2-5; 7 nucleotides line up with TRBD2. For the CDR3, the DNA is TGTGCCAGCAGTCCTCATAGGGCTAGCGGACAAGAGACCCAGTACTTC. Its translation is CASSPHRASGQETQYF.